Listed here is a single TCR beta chain. Antigen specificity is unknown. An expansion of CD8+CD57+ cells by flow cytometry had been shown in patients chosen for sequencing. All patients were therapy-naive when blood was sampled. The CDR3 extends over 12 amino acids. Between the trimmed V and J ends, which lost 4 bases and 7 bases, there was a span of 13 bases. Germline assignment: CDR1 DFQATT and CDR2 SNEGSKA (reference sequence). The sample is drawn from a study of CD8+CD57+ T cells in acquired aplastic anemia. Across the study: Sorted CD4+ and CD8+ cells yielded DNA averaging around 3 ug. Study-wide results and limits: Patients and controls were found to share approximately 31 CD8+ CDR3 sequences. No significant patient-versus-control difference appeared in CD8+ Simpson's diversity.

Profiles of TCR beta VDJ and CDR3 were generated from a genomic DNA template. TCRdb processed the reads anew with MiXCR; each CDR3 protein has one entry. Among some 150,000 distinct CDR3 sequences listed, about 54% were seen once. This sequence originates from a human donor with aplastic anemia. The sequenced sample consisted of sorted CD4+, CD8+, or CD8+CD57+ T cells (not recorded which) from PBMCs. The V gene is TRBV20-1, the J gene TRBJ1-2; tentative D call: TRBD1 (6 bases). CDR3 bases: TGCAGTGCTAACAGGGAGCCGGCTGGCTACACCTTC. The encoded protein is CSANREPAGYTF.